The present T cell receptor (beta chain) was sequenced within a study of shared clonotypes between healthy human individuals (dated by TCRdb to about 2020). Regarding the study in general: A couple of women and a few men aged 18 to 49 years were included in the cohort. To increase sequencing depth and limit assay-specific biases, TCR repertoire library preparation and sequencing were carried out by different laboratories using diverse techniques. Per donor, three plates each were used for CD4 naive and CD4 memory, two for CD8 naive, and one for CD8 memory. Each donor's leukapheresis produced roughly between about 0.8 and 10 billion PBMCs. To estimate repertoire size and how much clonotype sharing occurs between individuals, the study deeply sequenced the blood TCR repertoires of five healthy adults. Broader findings and caveats from the paper: Clonotypes shared by all four sorted-subset donors showed higher generation probabilities than non-shared clonotypes. Sampling was restricted to blood, and TCR repertoires in tissues likely differ from the TCR repertoires found in blood. When a handful of donors were compared, the shared fraction of clonotypes was 5% to 6.5% for naive CD4, roughly 3.3% for naive CD8, roughly 2.5% for memory CD4, and 0.35% to 0.4% for memory CD8. Pairwise subsampling led to the expectation that sequencing depth would affect the degree of clonotype sharing among donors. The genetic and exposure-history diversity represented was limited by the small number of donors. Estimated clonotype richness was generally larger for naive than for memory subsets. Even with the large sequencing depth, rarefaction of the sorted-subset datasets indicated that sequencing was incomplete.

With regard to this clone: The target of this receptor is not known. No much larger clonotype is one base removed from it; base qualities were not supplied.

Healthy HIV-negative adults with no recently reported acute infections or vaccinations were included as donors. Every donor was a Caucasian adult living in Nashville, Tennessee, USA. CD4+ T cells were enriched by magnetic negative selection, after which naive cells were positively selected on CD45RA and the negative fraction was taken as the memory subset. Blood was obtained by leukapheresis, after which PBMCs were separated by Ficoll-Histopaque density gradient centrifugation and cryopreserved in liquid nitrogen vapor phase. Purity and quantity of every magnetically sorted T cell population were checked by analytical flow cytometry. Genomic DNA was isolated from each sorted fraction and quantified by UV absorbance on a Nanodrop 2000c. Using the deep immunoSEQ assay, TCR CDR3 regions were amplified from genomic DNA by multiplex PCR. Extracted genomic DNA from each cell subset was spread evenly across all wells of several immunoSEQ 96-well plates, with each plate serving as a replicate. Each replicate PCR for sorted subsets received around 200 ng genomic DNA, equal to roughly 30,000 T cell genomes. Purified libraries were measured with a Qubit 3.0 fluorometer, size-checked on a Bioanalyzer 2100, and measured again with the KAPA Library Quantification kit. A separate single-read 150-cycle Illumina NextSeq 550 flow cell was used to sequence each immunoSEQ 96-well plate. Per the source publication's procedure: The immunoSEQ output contained only junctional sequences without quality scores, so filtering could not match that applied to full-length reads. Sequences were annotated with PyIR, a Python wrapper for IgBLAST v1.9, using IMGT germline references to assign V/J genes and CDR3. Reads were removed for weak V/J assignments (E-value above 1e-6), missing CDR3, stop codons, out-of-frame junctions, or ambiguous translated residues. A V3J clonotype was defined by an identical inferred V gene, J gene, and CDR3 amino acid sequence. To compute the percentage overlap between repertoires, the number of shared unique clonotypes was divided by the size of the smaller repertoire. Richness of each repertoire was evaluated using RTK rarefaction, the Chao1 estimator, and Recon v2.1 estimates of unobserved clonotypes. For all TCRbeta clonotypes obtained by the gDNA method from several donors, generation probabilities were computed with OLGA. In its TCRdb copy, this immuneACCESS table keeps in-frame sequences only and misses some clones. Where compared with another copy, unresolved V genes explain less than half of these, and the others have no known cause. D and trimming were read from the DNA, whereas the V and J calls and clone size are those reported in that table. This sample is represented by a few million clones; 93% of them were singletons. Under 0.45% of the sample is in the top ten clones.

The cysteine opens and the phenylalanine closes a CDR3 of 12 amino acids. Just the 36-base CDR3 DNA is kept, in frame starting at base 1. V is cut by 7 bases and J by 4 bases, and the space between the germline ends is 8 bases. CDR1 LNHDA and CDR2 SQIVND are derived from the germline V gene (reference sequence). Recombination connected TRBV19 to TRBJ1-5; there is no confident call for the D gene. Sequenced sample: naive CD4+ T cells from PBMCs. What the cell subset or site label conveys for this sample: CD45RA+ positively selected. This receptor was taken from a man between 18 and 29 years old in good health. Some clones in this sample may be carry-over from other donors' samples. The nucleotides read TGTGCCAGTAATAGCCCGAATCAGCCCCAGCATTTT. Its translation is CASNSPNQPQHF.